Each of the 21 T cell receptor beta chains below was sequenced from the same sample in a study of T cell responses to AZD1222 COVID-19 vaccine. The protocol was immunoSEQ multiplex PCR, while the TCRdb copy is restricted to in-frame clones and leaves out a portion. The sample carries approximately 120,000 clones, about 89% recorded once. Sequencing was performed on peripheral blood, taken 28 days after the second AZD1222 dose. These receptors were collected from an adult who received the AZD1222 COVID-19 vaccine.

The J gene is TRBJ2-7, the V gene TRBV10-3; D tentatively fits TRBD1 or TRBD2 (5 bases each). Germline CDR1 ENHRY, CDR2 SYGVKD. The CDR3 covers 16 residues. The V and J ends lost 0 bases and 0 bases respectively, with 12 bases between them. CDR3 nucleotides: TGTGCCATCAGTGAGTCGGGGACGGTGAGCTCCTACGAGCAGTACTTC. Its translation is CAISESGTVSSYEQYF.

The rearrangement links TRBV7-9 to TRBJ2-5; 10 nucleotides align to TRBD2. Germline CDR1 is SEHNR and CDR2 is FQNEAQ (reference sequence). V dropped 6 bases and J dropped 4; count of bases not matched to a gene: 8. This CDR3 region has 15 residues. The CDR3, as DNA: TGTGCCAGCAGGCTACTAGCGGGGACAGCAGAGACCCAGTACTTC. This gives the protein CASRLLAGTAETQYF.

The V call is TRBV3-1 (or the pseudogene TRBV3-2), the J call TRBJ2-2, with D maybe TRBD1 (5 bases). The CDR3 runs 12 residues. Deletions cut 6 bases from V and 6 bases from J, with 8 bases between. The germline gives CDR1 LGHDT, CDR2 YNNKEL (reference sequence). The CDR3 loop reads CASRQGSGELFF. The DNA for the CDR3 is TGTGCCAGCAGGCAGGGCTCCGGGGAGCTGTTTTTT.

The sample holds one count of this clone. The CDR3 reads CASSVDRDKPQHF. The CDR3, as DNA: TGTGCCAGCAGTGTCGACCGGGACAAGCCCCAGCATTTT. The chain employs TRBV6-4 and TRBJ1-5; a possible D gene is TRBD1 (6 bases). The germline gives CDR1 MRHNA, CDR2 SNTAGT. Trimming stripped 4 bases from V and 8 bases from J, with 12 bases between. The CDR3 has 13 amino acids.

The chain has TRBV5-1 and TRBJ1-1; no firm D call. The CDR3 has 13 amino acids. The germline V gene has CDR1 SGHRS and CDR2 YFSETQ. V lost 6 bases to trimming and J lost 0 bases, with 9 bases between them. DNA for the CDR3: TGCGCCAGCAAAACGGAGCTGAACACTGAAGCTTTCTTT. It codes for CASKTELNTEAFF. The full variable domain, with the rest looked up from reference TRBV5-1 and TRBJ1-1, is KAGVTQTPRYLIKTRGQQVTLSCSPISGHRSVSWYQQTPGQGLQFLFEYFSETQRNKGNFPGRFSGRQFSNSRSEMNVSTLELGDSALYLCASKTELNTEAFFGQGTRLTVV.

The CDR3 loop is CASHRDNNEQFF. CDR3 in DNA: TGTGCCAGTCATAGAGATAACAATGAGCAGTTCTTC. The gene calls are TRBV2 and TRBJ2-1; D gene unclear. Germline V gives CDR1 SNHLY, CDR2 FYNNEI. Trimming took off 9 bases at V and 5 bases at J, with 11 bases between the two ends. CDR3 size: 12 residues.

The chain is built from TRBV3-1 (or the pseudogene TRBV3-2) and TRBJ2-7; 7 positions match TRBD2. The CDR3 length is 13 residues. With V trimmed by 1 base and J by 6 bases, 3 bases remained unmatched. CDR1 LGHDT and CDR2 YNNKEL come from the germline V gene (reference sequence). Written as DNA, the CDR3 is TGTGCCAGCAGCCAAGCCCTAGCGGTCGAGCAGTACTTC. Residues: CASSQALAVEQYF.

The chain combines TRBV5-1 with TRBJ2-3, with D unresolved. CDR3 length: 14 amino acids. Trimming left V 2 bases short and J 4 bases short, with 11 bases between. CDR1 and CDR2 (germline): SGHRS, YFSETQ. This chain's CDR3 is CASSFREAPDTQYF. In DNA form, the CDR3 reads TGCGCCAGCAGCTTTCGAGAGGCCCCAGATACGCAGTATTTT.

The chain employs TRBV7-9 and TRBJ2-2; 7 bases are a match to TRBD2. J gave up 2 bases and V 5 bases, and 11 bases lay outside the gene matches. The CDR3 is 17 amino acids. Germline loops: CDR1 SEHNR, CDR2 FQNEAQ (reference sequence). CDR3 nucleotides: TGTGCCAGCAGCACCAAGTTAGCGGGTTATAACACCGGGGAGCTGTTTTTT. This gives the protein CASSTKLAGYNTGELFF.

V is TRBV29-1 and J is TRBJ2-3, with D perhaps TRBD1 or TRBD2 (6 bases each). CDR1 is SQVTM and CDR2 is ANQGSEA in the germline V gene. CDR3 length: 13 amino acids. Trimming took 3 bases from V and 5 from J, leaving 12 bases between them. The CDR3 region is CSVDFRGGDTQYF. The CDR3 DNA reads as TGCAGCGTTGACTTCAGGGGAGGAGATACGCAGTATTTT.

V gene TRBV30 combines with J gene TRBJ2-1; 8 bases match TRBD2. CDR3 length: 17 amino acids. V was pared by 1 base and J by 1 base, with 9 bases of the junction left unmatched. Germline CDR1 GTSNPN, CDR2 SVGIG (reference sequence). CDR3 region: CAWSAGGAGASYNEQFF. For the CDR3, the DNA is TGTGCCTGGAGTGCCGGTGGAGCGGGAGCTTCCTACAATGAGCAGTTCTTC.

This clone occurred once. The chain carries TRBV5-1 and TRBJ2-1; maybe TRBD2 (6 bases). Deletions cut 0 bases from V and 5 bases from J, with 12 bases between. The germline V gene encodes CDR1 SGHRS and CDR2 YFSETQ. The CDR3 consists of 15 residues. The CDR3 DNA reads as TGCGCCAGCAGCTTGGCCGGGGCGGGAAACAATGAGCAGTTCTTC. Protein: CASSLAGAGNNEQFF.

The chain recombines TRBV4-2 with TRBJ1-1; 8 bases match TRBD1. V lost 4 bases, J lost 0 bases, and 4 bases stayed unmatched. Looked up from germline, CDR1 is LGHNA and CDR2 is YNFKEQ. The CDR3 totals 15 residues. This CDR3 reads CASSPTGAVNTEAFF. In DNA form, the CDR3 reads TGTGCCAGCAGCCCGACAGGGGCGGTGAACACTGAAGCTTTCTTT.

This clone was found once. This chain connects TRBV7-2 to TRBJ2-7; a weak D match, TRBD2 (6 bases). Trimming left V 3 bases short and J 8 bases short, with 14 bases between. CDR3 size: 13 residues. CDR1 SGHTA and CDR2 FQGNSA come from the germline V gene. CDR3 in DNA: TGTGCCAGCAGCTTTTATTCGGGGGAGAAGCAGTACTTC. This encodes CASSFYSGEKQYF. The full variable domain, with the rest looked up from reference TRBV7-2 and TRBJ2-7, is GAGVSQSPSNKVTEKGKDVELRCDPISGHTALYWYRQSLGQGLEFLIYFQGNSAPDKSGLPSDRFSAERTGGSVSTLTIQRTQQEDSAVYLCASSFYSGEKQYFGPGTRLTVT.

In this sample, this clone turned up a few times. The chain links TRBV7-3 to TRBJ2-5, with TRBD2 matching over 7 bases. The CDR3 has 13 residues. Germline V lookup: CDR1 SGHTA, CDR2 FQGTGA. V was pared by 5 bases and J by 3 bases, with 3 bases of the junction left unmatched. CDR3 coding DNA: TGTGCCAGCAGCCAGGGAGGGAAAGAGACCCAGTACTTC. Protein: CASSQGGKETQYF.

The chain recombines TRBV4-3 with TRBJ1-6, with TRBD1 matching over 8 bases. CDR1 is LGHNA and CDR2 is YSLEER in the germline V gene. This CDR3 is 15 amino acids long. Trimming at V came to 0 bases and at J to 7 bases, leaving 2 bases not matched to a gene. DNA of the CDR3: TGCGCCAGCAGCCAAGATACAGGGGGGAATTCACCCCTCCACTTT. This encodes CASSQDTGGNSPLHF.

V and J are TRBV19 and TRBJ2-5; unclear D gene. Germline assignment: CDR1 LNHDA and CDR2 SQIVND (reference sequence). The CDR3 covers 13 residues. With 9 bases removed from V and 5 bases from J, the gap between germline ends came to 16 bases. The CDR3 protein is CASRVGNGETQYF. The CDR3 DNA is TGTGCCAGCCGAGTAGGTAATGGGGAGACCCAGTACTTC.

This rearrangement joins TRBV27 to TRBJ2-5; D is uncertain. Deletions cut 6 bases from V and 14 bases from J, with 16 bases between. The CDR3 runs to 11 residues. Germline V gives CDR1 MNHEY, CDR2 SMNVEV (reference sequence). The CDR3 DNA reads as TGTGCCAGCAGCCCCGGCTTCCCTATATACTTC. This translates into CASSPGFPIYF.

The chain carries TRBV6-2 or TRBV6-3 and TRBJ2-1; D gene uncertain. Germline lookup yields CDR1 MNHEY and CDR2 SVGEGT. The CDR3 length is 14 residues. Trimming stripped 5 bases from V and 5 bases from J, with 13 bases between. CDR3 sequence: CASSRLVTHNEQFF. CDR3 nucleotides: TGTGCCAGCAGTCGTCTAGTTACCCACAATGAGCAGTTCTTC.

The rearrangement uses TRBV29-1 and TRBJ2-1, with TRBD1 identical over 9 bases. Looked up from germline, CDR1 is SQVTM and CDR2 is ANQGSEA. Losses at the gene ends were 7 bases for V and 1 base for J; bases not matched to a gene: 8. This CDR3 has 15 residues. The CDR3 sequence is CSAFKTGGSYNEQFF. The CDR3 region has the DNA TGCAGCGCATTCAAGACAGGGGGATCCTACAATGAGCAGTTCTTC.

The chain has TRBV5-4 and TRBJ1-1; maybe TRBD1 (6 bases). Germline lookup yields CDR1 SGHNT and CDR2 YYREEE (reference sequence). V gave up 0 bases and J gave up 1 base, with 13 bases separating them. This CDR3 contains 16 residues. The CDR3 region has the DNA TGTGCCAGCAGCTTGGTCAGGGGCGCTGGGAACACTGAAGCTTTCTTT. This sequence encodes CASSLVRGAGNTEAFF.